The 16 T cell receptor beta chains below all came from one sample that was sequenced in a study of blood T cell repertoires in COVID-19. TCRdb's copy holds only in-frame clones and misses some; the assay was immunoSEQ multiplex PCR. The sample consists of about 220,000 clones, roughly 84% of them appearing once. Input material: peripheral blood. The receptors stem from a woman aged 25 to 45 who had recovered from COVID-19.

The rearrangement joins TRBV5-1 to TRBJ2-1, with 7 bases that match TRBD1. The CDR3 loop spans 15 amino acids. V lost 4 bases to trimming and J lost 4 bases; unmatched junction nucleotides: 8. Germline V gives CDR1 SGHRS, CDR2 YFSETQ. This CDR3 is CASSRGQLTYNEQFF. The CDR3 nucleotides read TGCGCCAGCAGCAGGGGACAGCTCACATACAATGAGCAGTTCTTC.

This clone appeared a single time. The rearrangement joins TRBV2 to TRBJ2-7, with D tentatively TRBD1 (5 bases). Germline values: CDR1 SNHLY, CDR2 FYNNEI. CDR3 length: 15 amino acids. Trimming removed 1 base from V and 3 bases from J, with 13 bases in between. Written as DNA, the CDR3 is TGTGCCAGCAGTGAAGGGTCAGGGCATGGCTACGAGCAGTACTTC. This codes for CASSEGSGHGYEQYF.

The CDR3 DNA follows: TGTGCCAGCAGCTTAGACAGGACTAGCGGGCGTCGCCGGTTCTTC. This gives the protein CASSLDRTSGRRRFF. The chain has TRBV13 and TRBJ2-1; 11 positions match TRBD2. In germline, CDR1 is PRHDT, CDR2 FYEKMQ (reference sequence). This CDR3 has 15 residues. J lost 15 bases, V lost 1 base, and 11 bases had no gene match.

This chain connects TRBV4-2 to TRBJ2-2; 12 nucleotides align to TRBD2. V lost 3 bases to trimming and J lost 5 bases; unmatched junction nucleotides: 4. The CDR3 spans 16 residues. Germline CDR1 reads LGHNA; CDR2 reads YNFKEQ. The CDR3 DNA is TGTGCCAGCAGCCATTCTAGCGGGAGGGGGACCGGGGAGCTGTTTTTT. This gives the protein CASSHSSGRGTGELFF.

The chain uses TRBV28 and TRBJ1-2; maybe TRBD1 (5 bases). Trimming removed 7 bases from V and 2 bases from J, with 26 bases in between. The germline V gene encodes CDR1 MDHEN and CDR2 SYDVKM. The CDR3 has 18 residues. Here the CDR3 DNA reads TGTGCCAGCAACCCCGGTAGGGGAACCCAAATCCTAAACTATGGCTACACCTTC. It codes for CASNPGRGTQILNYGYTF.

The chain has TRBV2 and TRBJ2-3; D is unresolved. Germline CDR1 and CDR2: SNHLY and FYNNEI. V was pared by 8 bases and J by 5 bases, with 8 bases between. The CDR3 is made up of 11 amino acids. The CDR3, as DNA: TGTGCCAGCCTCCCGGGAGATACGCAGTATTTT. This encodes CASLPGDTQYF.

The V call is TRBV6-5, the J call TRBJ2-2; D might be TRBD1 (5 bases). The CDR3 has 14 residues. Germline V gene data show CDR1 as MNHEY and CDR2 as SVGAGI. The V and J ends lost 7 bases and 1 base respectively, with 10 bases between them. Here the CDR3 DNA reads TGTGCCAGCACTAGGGGCCTGAACACCGGGGAGCTGTTTTTT. Translated: CASTRGLNTGELFF.

This CDR3 reads CASNALGTYGNTIYF. CDR3 nucleotides: TGTGCCAGCAACGCTCTCGGGACATACGGAAACACCATATATTTT. The chain uses TRBV28 and TRBJ1-3; tentatively, D is TRBD1 (6 bases). The germline V gene has CDR1 MDHEN and CDR2 SYDVKM. The CDR3 has 15 residues. Trimming stripped 7 bases from V and 4 bases from J, with 17 bases between.

V is TRBV6-1 and J is TRBJ2-7; 9 bases line up with TRBD2. Per germline, CDR1 MNHNS and CDR2 SASEGT. After removal of 1 base from V and 0 bases from J, the junction contained 1 base not matched to a gene. CDR3 length equals 15 residues. CDR3 DNA sequence: TGTGCCAGCAGTGAAGTTAGCGGGAGCTCCTACGAGCAGTACTTC. Amino acid sequence: CASSEVSGSSYEQYF.

The rearrangement uses TRBV5-1 and TRBJ2-1, with 11 positions matching TRBD2. This CDR3 region has 15 residues. V lost 4 bases to trimming and J lost 9 bases; unmatched junction nucleotides: 9. Germline loops: CDR1 SGHRS, CDR2 YFSETQ. The CDR3 loop reads CASSPTSGNRGEQFF. CDR3 DNA: TGCGCCAGCAGCCCGACTAGCGGGAATCGAGGTGAGCAGTTCTTC.

The chain has TRBV13 and TRBJ2-3; TRBD2 might be the D (6 bases). Germline CDR1 PRHDT, CDR2 FYEKMQ (reference sequence). This CDR3 has 14 residues. V lost 7 bases and J lost 6, with 17 bases in between. CDR3 DNA: TGTGCCAGCAAGAGGGGACTCACCGGTGATACGCAGTATTTT. Encoded protein: CASKRGLTGDTQYF.

This clone was found once. This sequence joins TRBV2 and TRBJ2-7, with D possibly being TRBD1 (6 bases). The V gene's germline CDR1 is SNHLY and CDR2 FYNNEI. This CDR3 is 12 amino acids long. The V end was cut by 7 bases, the J end by 2 bases, with 9 bases between. The CDR3 reads CASTPGAYEQYF. The CDR3 region has the DNA TGTGCCAGCACCCCAGGGGCCTACGAGCAGTACTTC.

The chain couples TRBV29-1 to TRBJ1-1; maybe TRBD1 (5 bases). Germline V CDR1 and CDR2: SQVTM, ANQGSEA. The length of the CDR3 is 12 residues. V gave up 4 bases and J gave up 4 bases, with 10 bases separating them. For the CDR3, the DNA is TGCAGCGTTGGCAGGGAAACCACTGAAGCTTTCTTT. Protein product: CSVGRETTEAFF.

The chain recombines TRBV7-9 with TRBJ1-2; D not certain. V was trimmed by 10 bases and J by 6 bases, leaving 15 bases between them. CDR1 is SEHNR and CDR2 is FQNEAQ in the germline V gene (reference sequence). The CDR3 is 12 residues long. CDR3 in amino acids: CATQQGVDGYTF. The DNA for the CDR3 is TGTGCCACCCAGCAAGGAGTAGATGGCTACACCTTC.

The CDR3 DNA reads as TGCGCCAGCCATATAGGAGGCGCCACCGGGGAGCTGTTTTTT. Encoded protein: CASHIGGATGELFF. V gene TRBV5-1 combines with J gene TRBJ2-2, with a tentative D call TRBD2 (5 bases). Germline-derived CDR1 and CDR2 are SGHRS and YFSETQ. The CDR3 sequence is 14 residues long. V was shortened by 7 bases and J by 4 bases, with 14 bases between the two germline ends.

The V and J genes are TRBV4-1 and TRBJ2-1; 7 nucleotides match TRBD2. The V segment lost 1 base and the J segment 3 bases; nucleotides outside the gene matches: 3. The CDR3 is made up of 15 amino acids. Germline assignment: CDR1 MGHRA and CDR2 YSYEKL. The CDR3 loop is CASSQVAGLYNEQFF. CDR3 sequence (DNA): TGCGCCAGCAGCCAAGTAGCGGGCCTCTACAATGAGCAGTTCTTC.